This record looks at one TCR beta chain sequence and its context. These data originate in a study of blood T cell repertoires in COVID-19. During the 2 weeks before they entered the study, exposed participants had met someone with a PCR-confirmed or clinician-diagnosed COVID-19 case. In the original processing: From reference gene primer amplification, estimates of nucleated cell counts were derived. This table comes from immunoSEQ multiplex PCR, and its TCRdb copy is limited to in-frame clones, with some not included. That table furnishes V, J and clone size, whereas the DNA furnished D and trimming. The table includes roughly 150,000 clones, 75% to 90% detected once. This TCR was sampled from a man aged 65-85 years who had been exposed to COVID-19. The source material was PBMCs or T cells enriched from blood (not recorded which).

The CDR3 reads CASSLLLRTGPDSPLHF. The CDR3 bases are TGTGCCAGCAGCTTATTGTTACGCACAGGCCCCGACTCACCCCTCCACTTT. The chain recombines TRBV7-2 with TRBJ1-6; the D gene is possibly TRBD1 (5 bases). The CDR3 is made up of 17 amino acids. Germline-derived CDR1 and CDR2 are SGHTA and FQGNSA. The germline V and J ends were trimmed by 2 bases and 10 bases, with 21 bases remaining between them.